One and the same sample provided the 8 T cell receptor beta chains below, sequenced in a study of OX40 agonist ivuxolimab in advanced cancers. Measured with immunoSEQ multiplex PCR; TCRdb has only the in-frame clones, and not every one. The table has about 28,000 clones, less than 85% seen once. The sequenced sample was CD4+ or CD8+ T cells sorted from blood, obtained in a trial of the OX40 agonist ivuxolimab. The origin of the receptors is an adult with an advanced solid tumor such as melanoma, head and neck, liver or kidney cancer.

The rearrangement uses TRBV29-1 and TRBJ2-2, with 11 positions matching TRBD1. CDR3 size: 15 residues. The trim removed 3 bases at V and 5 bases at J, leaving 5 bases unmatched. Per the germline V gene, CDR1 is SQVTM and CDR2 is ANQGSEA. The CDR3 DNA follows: TGCAGCGTTGAGGGGACAGGGGGACAAACCGGGGAGCTGTTTTTT. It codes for CSVEGTGGQTGELFF.

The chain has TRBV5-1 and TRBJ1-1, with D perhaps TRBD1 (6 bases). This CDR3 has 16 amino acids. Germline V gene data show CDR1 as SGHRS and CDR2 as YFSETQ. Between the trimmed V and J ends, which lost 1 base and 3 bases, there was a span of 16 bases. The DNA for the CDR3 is TGCGCCAGCAGCTTGAGGACGCCGGGACACGACACTGAAGCTTTCTTT. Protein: CASSLRTPGHDTEAFF.

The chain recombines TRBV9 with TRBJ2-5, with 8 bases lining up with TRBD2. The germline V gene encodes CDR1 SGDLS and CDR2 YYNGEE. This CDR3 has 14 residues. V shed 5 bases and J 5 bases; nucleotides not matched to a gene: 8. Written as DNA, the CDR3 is TGTGCCAGCAGTCCTGGGAGCGGGAGTGAGACCCAGTACTTC. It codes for CASSPGSGSETQYF.

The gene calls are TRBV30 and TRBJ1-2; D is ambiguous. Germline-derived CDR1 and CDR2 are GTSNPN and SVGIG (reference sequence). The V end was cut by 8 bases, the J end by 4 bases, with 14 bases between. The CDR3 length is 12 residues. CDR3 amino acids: CAGPSGGYGYTF. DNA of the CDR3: TGTGCCGGCCCCTCAGGTGGCTATGGCTACACCTTC.

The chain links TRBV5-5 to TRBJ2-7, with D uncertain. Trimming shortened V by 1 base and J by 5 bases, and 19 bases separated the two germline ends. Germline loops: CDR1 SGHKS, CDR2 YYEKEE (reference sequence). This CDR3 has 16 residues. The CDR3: CASSLYGPLTNDEQYF. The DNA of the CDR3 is TGTGCCAGCAGCTTGTACGGGCCACTGACAAACGACGAGCAGTACTTC.

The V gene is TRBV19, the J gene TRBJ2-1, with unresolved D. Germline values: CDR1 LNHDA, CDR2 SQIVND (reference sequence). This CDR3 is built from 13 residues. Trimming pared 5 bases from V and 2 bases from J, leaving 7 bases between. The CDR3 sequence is CASSPGPYNEQFF. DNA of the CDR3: TGTGCCAGTAGTCCTGGCCCCTACAATGAGCAGTTCTTC.

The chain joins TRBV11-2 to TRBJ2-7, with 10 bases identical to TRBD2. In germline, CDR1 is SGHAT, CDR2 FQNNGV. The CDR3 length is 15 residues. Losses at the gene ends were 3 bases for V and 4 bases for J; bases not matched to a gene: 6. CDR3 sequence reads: CASSFGASGSYEQYF. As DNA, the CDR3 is TGTGCCAGCAGCTTCGGGGCTAGCGGGAGTTACGAGCAGTACTTC.

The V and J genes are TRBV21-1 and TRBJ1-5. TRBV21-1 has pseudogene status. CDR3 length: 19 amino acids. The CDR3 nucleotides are TGTGCCAGCACCAACCAGGGCCCAAAAGGGGAGAGAGAAAGTCAGCCCCAGCATTTT. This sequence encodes CASTNQGPKGERESQPQHF.